This T cell receptor (beta chain) was sequenced for a study of T cells after yellow fever vaccination. Notes on the study in general: Across the CD4 and CD8 compartments, a small share of clonotypes was present in both. At around 95% for CD4 and 70% to 90% for CD8, most primary-vaccination clones showed up again after the booster.

Note on this clonotype: Its target is not known.

From germline, CDR1 is DFQATT and CDR2 SNEGSKA (reference sequence). The CDR3 has 13 residues. Conversion of TCR transcripts into cDNA relied on 5'RACE template switching, which added a universal primer site and UMIs. TCRdb processed the 5' RACE reads anew with MiXCR; each CDR3 protein has one entry. The table shows 450,000 to 650,000 distinct CDR3 sequences, with roughly a fifth occurring only once. V usage is TRBV20-1 and J usage is TRBJ2-7; 7 positions match TRBD2. This specimen consisted of PBMCs, obtained roughly 20 days after the first yellow fever vaccination. This receptor was obtained from a man aged 18 to 35 who received the YFV17D yellow fever vaccine. Here the CDR3 DNA reads TGCAGAGCTTACGGGGGGAATCCATACGAGCAGTACTTC. This gives the protein CRAYGGNPYEQYF.